Shown below are 8 T cell receptor beta chains from a single sample sequenced in a study of blood T cell repertoires in COVID-19. Data came from immunoSEQ multiplex PCR; TCRdb stores just in-frame clones and leaves some out. The repertoire holds fewer than 100,000 clones, with 90% as singletons. The sequenced sample was peripheral blood. The receptors shown here come from a woman at least 80 years old with acute or convalescent COVID-19.

This clone has just one count. The chain links TRBV5-1 to TRBJ1-1; possible D gene TRBD1, 6 bases. V shed 4 bases and J shed 7 bases, with 23 bases lying between them. Per germline, CDR1 SGHRS and CDR2 YFSETQ. The CDR3 loop spans 16 amino acids. The CDR3 sequence: CASSTTGRAPGGEAFF. The CDR3 bases are TGCGCCAGCAGCACAACAGGGAGGGCACCGGGGGGTGAAGCTTTCTTT. Full variable domain (remainder filled in from reference TRBV5-1 and TRBJ1-1): KAGVTQTPRYLIKTRGQQVTLSCSPISGHRSVSWYQQTPGQGLQFLFEYFSETQRNKGNFPGRFSGRQFSNSRSEMNVSTLELGDSALYLCASSTTGRAPGGEAFFGQGTRLTVV.

The chain has TRBV15 and TRBJ1-1, with a tentative D call TRBD1 (6 bases). The CDR3 is 16 amino acids. V lost 0 bases and J 1 base, leaving 12 bases between the germline ends. Per germline, CDR1 LNHNV and CDR2 YYDKDF (reference sequence). The CDR3 loop is CATSRDRGLTNTEAFF. CDR3 coding DNA: TGTGCCACCAGCAGAGACAGGGGCTTGACGAACACTGAAGCTTTCTTT.

The chain has TRBV7-9 and TRBJ1-4; 7 bases are a match to TRBD1. Trimming at V came to 5 bases and at J to 5 bases, leaving 8 bases not matched to a gene. There are 15 residues in the CDR3. Looked up from germline, CDR1 is SEHNR and CDR2 is FQNEAQ (reference sequence). The CDR3 coding sequence is TGTGCCAGCAGCCCCTCGGGACAGTCCAATGAAAAACTGTTTTTT. Translation: CASSPSGQSNEKLFF.

The chain has TRBV5-1 and TRBJ1-3; D is unresolved. V gave up 4 bases and J gave up 0 bases, with 14 bases separating them. Germline V gene sequence: CDR1 SGHRS, CDR2 YFSETQ. The CDR3 covers 16 residues. The CDR3 sequence: CASSPESADSGNTIYF. In nucleotides, the CDR3 is TGCGCCAGCAGCCCGGAGAGCGCCGACTCTGGAAACACCATATATTTT. Full variable domain (outside the CDR3, taken from reference TRBV5-1 and TRBJ1-3): KAGVTQTPRYLIKTRGQQVTLSCSPISGHRSVSWYQQTPGQGLQFLFEYFSETQRNKGNFPGRFSGRQFSNSRSEMNVSTLELGDSALYLCASSPESADSGNTIYFGEGSWLTVV.

CDR3 DNA: TGTGCCAGCAGTTCTTTGACTAGCGGGACTTCCTACAATGAGCAGTTCTTC. Its protein is CASSSLTSGTSYNEQFF. The chain has TRBV28 and TRBJ2-1; 11 positions match TRBD2. The CDR3 covers 17 residues. Germline CDR1 MDHEN, CDR2 SYDVKM. The J segment lost 1 base and the V segment lost 4 bases, leaving 6 bases of the junction unmatched.

The chain uses TRBV5-1 and TRBJ1-4; D is unresolved. V lost 3 bases to trimming and J lost 7 bases, with 10 bases between them. CDR3 size: 13 residues. Germline V gives CDR1 SGHRS, CDR2 YFSETQ. The CDR3 DNA reads as TGCGCCAGCAGCTCTAACTCGGGTGAAAAACTGTTTTTT. This encodes CASSSNSGEKLFF.

The chain carries TRBV3-1 (or the pseudogene TRBV3-2) and TRBJ2-2; TRBD2 matches at 10 bases. The trim removed 1 base at V and 6 bases at J, leaving 5 bases unmatched. Germline V lookup: CDR1 LGHDT, CDR2 YNNKEL (reference sequence). The CDR3 is 16 residues long. The CDR3 DNA reads as TGTGCCAGCAGCCAAGCGATGGGGACTAGCGCCGGGGAGCTGTTTTTT. This sequence encodes CASSQAMGTSAGELFF.

CDR3 sequence (DNA): TGCGCCAGCAGCTTGGCGGTAGCGGGAGGGTTTAGTACGCAGTATTTT. This encodes CASSLAVAGGFSTQYF. V is TRBV5-1 and J is TRBJ2-3, with TRBD2 identical over 11 bases. CDR3 length equals 16 residues. The V gene's germline CDR1 is SGHRS and CDR2 YFSETQ. The ends lost 0 bases at V and 8 bases at J; junction bases unmatched: 8.